The clone carrying this T cell receptor beta chain was counted at least ten times. No antigen is known for it. These data belong to a study of blood T cells in healthy people across ages. Germline V gene lookup returns CDR1 MGHDK and CDR2 SYGVNS. Trimming removed 7 bases at V and 4 bases at J, with 14 bases between. The CDR3 loop spans 14 amino acids. Study findings and constraints: The study regarded diversity estimates from one million T cells as underestimates.

Primed by a sample-barcoded 5' primer and a J-beta primer mix, a second PCR proceeded for roughly 6 to 12 cycles. TCRdb used MiXCR to reprocess the 5' RACE reads, holding one entry per CDR3 protein. Seen here are 500,000 to 700,000 distinct CDR3 sequences, approximately 30% observed once, and the top ten hold roughly 14%. The sequence derives from a woman over 75 in good health. V and J are TRBV25-1 and TRBJ2-1; D possibly corresponds to TRBD1 (6 bases). Specimen: blood. The CDR3: CASKGPGAYNEQFF. The CDR3 DNA follows: TGTGCCAGCAAGGGGCCAGGGGCGTACAATGAGCAGTTCTTC.